Presented here are 17 T cell receptor beta chains from one specimen sequenced in a study of T cell responses to AZD1222 COVID-19 vaccine. Assay used: immunoSEQ multiplex PCR; TCRdb lists only in-frame clones, some missing. Of 150,000 to 200,000 clones in the sample, approximately 93% were seen once. Sequenced here: peripheral blood, sampled on day 0 of AZD1222 vaccination. All receptors come from an adult in good health.

V gene TRBV5-1 combines with J gene TRBJ1-4, with D unresolved. This CDR3 is built from 13 residues. V was shortened by 3 bases and J by 3 bases, with 6 bases between the two germline ends. The V gene's germline CDR1 is SGHRS and CDR2 YFSETQ. This CDR3 is CASSSSANEKLFF. Here the CDR3 DNA reads TGCGCCAGCAGCTCGAGTGCTAATGAAAAACTGTTTTTT.

This clone is a singleton in its sample. DNA of the CDR3: TGTGCCAGCAGCTCTAATTCTGGGGCCAACGTCCTGACTTTC. Its translation: CASSSNSGANVLTF. V usage is TRBV11-2 and J usage is TRBJ2-6; D is ambiguous. V dropped 4 bases and J dropped 1 base, with 5 bases sitting between them. Germline-derived CDR1 and CDR2 are SGHAT and FQNNGV. There are 14 residues in the CDR3.

This chain connects TRBV5-1 to TRBJ1-2; TRBD1 agrees at 7 bases. The CDR3 loop spans 14 amino acids. Per the germline V gene, CDR1 is SGHRS and CDR2 is YFSETQ. Trimming at V came to 3 bases and at J to 8 bases, leaving 10 bases not matched to a gene. CDR3 coding DNA: TGCGCCAGCAGCTCTACAGGGGATGAGGAAGGCTACACCTTC. Translated, it gives CASSSTGDEEGYTF. Full variable domain (outside the CDR3, taken from reference TRBV5-1 and TRBJ1-2): KAGVTQTPRYLIKTRGQQVTLSCSPISGHRSVSWYQQTPGQGLQFLFEYFSETQRNKGNFPGRFSGRQFSNSRSEMNVSTLELGDSALYLCASSSTGDEEGYTFGSGTRLTVV.

The chain carries TRBV15 and TRBJ2-7; 8 bases agree with TRBD1. Germline-derived CDR1 and CDR2 are LNHNV and YYDKDF (reference sequence). V lost 3 bases, J lost 3 bases, and 1 base stayed unmatched. CDR3 length equals 13 residues. DNA of the CDR3: TGTGCCACCAGCAGGGACAGGGACTACGAGCAGTACTTC. Translated, it gives CATSRDRDYEQYF.

The V and J genes are TRBV20-1 and TRBJ1-3, with D unclear. V lost 3 bases, J lost 0 bases, and 12 bases lay in between. CDR3 length equals 15 residues. Germline loops: CDR1 DFQATT, CDR2 SNEGSKA (reference sequence). The CDR3 DNA sequence: TGCAGTGCTAGTACGTCGGGGAGCTCTGGAAACACCATATATTTT. Translated, it gives CSASTSGSSGNTIYF.

The chain is built from TRBV12-3 or TRBV12-4 and TRBJ2-5, with a possible D match to TRBD2 (7 bases). Trimming shortened V by 2 bases and J by 4 bases, and 8 bases separated the two germline ends. The CDR3 is 13 amino acids. The DNA for the CDR3 is TGTGCCAGCAGTTTAAGGGGGGGAGAGACCCAGTACTTC. As protein: CASSLRGGETQYF.

V gene TRBV5-1 combines with J gene TRBJ2-3; the match to TRBD1 covers 10 bases. Germline V CDR1 and CDR2: SGHRS, YFSETQ. This CDR3 spans 16 amino acids. The V gene end was trimmed by 4 bases and the J gene end by 0 bases; junction bases not matched to a gene: 5. The CDR3 DNA follows: TGCGCCAGCAGCGGACAGGGGGGGTTTAGCACAGATACGCAGTATTTT. It yields the protein CASSGQGGFSTDTQYF.

The chain carries TRBV5-4 and TRBJ1-6; perhaps TRBD1 as D (5 bases). The CDR3 covers 18 residues. The V gene lost 1 base and the J gene lost 0 bases, with 14 bases spanning the gap. Germline V gene lookup returns CDR1 SGHNT and CDR2 YYREEE (reference sequence). CDR3 in amino acids: CASSLKGPISSYNSPLHF. CDR3 coding DNA: TGTGCCAGCAGCTTGAAGGGGCCCATTAGCTCCTATAATTCACCCCTCCACTTT.

This clone has only one observation. This sequence joins TRBV27 and TRBJ1-5; D gene ambiguous. Trimming cost V 3 bases and J 6 bases, with 9 bases left between them. This CDR3 has 13 amino acids. In germline, CDR1 is MNHEY, CDR2 SMNVEV (reference sequence). In nucleotides, the CDR3 is TGTGCCAGCAGTTTTGAAGACGGTCAGCCCCAGCATTTT. Protein product: CASSFEDGQPQHF.

The genes are TRBV19 and TRBJ1-2, with 8 bases that match TRBD1. The V gene's germline CDR1 is LNHDA and CDR2 SQIVND (reference sequence). CDR3 length: 13 amino acids. The J segment lost 5 bases and the V segment lost 5 bases, leaving 4 bases of the junction unmatched. The CDR3 loop is CASSVQGDYGYTF. DNA for the CDR3: TGTGCCAGTAGTGTACAGGGGGATTATGGCTACACCTTC.

The genes are TRBV7-2 and TRBJ1-6, with D hard to call. The CDR3 has 16 residues. V was cut by 2 bases and J by 10 bases, with 18 bases left in between. CDR1 SGHTA and CDR2 FQGNSA come from the germline V gene. CDR3: CASSLPYSQTGSPLHF. In DNA form, the CDR3 reads TGTGCCAGCAGCTTACCTTACAGCCAGACTGGCTCACCCCTCCACTTT.

This clone turned up a few times. The J gene is TRBJ2-5, the V gene TRBV5-6; possible D gene TRBD2, 5 bases. The CDR3 length is 14 residues. V was trimmed by 0 bases and J by 2 bases, leaving 8 bases between them. CDR1 SGHDT and CDR2 YYEEEE come from the germline V gene. In DNA form, the CDR3 reads TGTGCCAGCAGCTTGGCGGGGATTCAAGAGACCCAGTACTTC. Translated: CASSLAGIQETQYF.

The chain uses TRBV11-2 and TRBJ2-5; D may be TRBD2 (5 bases). There are 15 residues in the CDR3. Germline CDR1 SGHAT, CDR2 FQNNGV. V gave up 5 bases and J gave up 0 bases, with 13 bases separating them. The CDR3 sequence is CASSNLLGNQETQYF. CDR3 coding DNA: TGTGCCAGCAGCAACTTACTCGGGAACCAAGAGACCCAGTACTTC.

The chain carries TRBV6-4 and TRBJ2-2; 10 bases map to TRBD2. Germline values: CDR1 MRHNA, CDR2 SNTAGT. J gave up 6 bases and V 4 bases, and 5 bases lay outside the gene matches. This CDR3 contains 15 residues. Here the CDR3 reads CASSVEAGGPGELFF. DNA for the CDR3: TGTGCCAGCAGTGTTGAAGCGGGGGGGCCCGGGGAGCTGTTTTTT.

The chain couples TRBV30 to TRBJ1-6; D unclear. Trimming shortened V by 0 bases and J by 1 base, and 7 bases separated the two germline ends. The germline CDR1 and CDR2 sequences are GTSNPN and SVGIG (reference sequence). This CDR3 comprises 15 residues. CDR3 region: CAWSVLGSYNSPLHF. The CDR3 DNA reads as TGTGCCTGGAGTGTACTAGGGTCCTATAATTCACCCCTCCACTTT.

This chain links TRBV4-1 with TRBJ2-1, with a weak D call TRBD2 (5 bases). In germline, CDR1 is MGHRA, CDR2 YSYEKL. The V end lost 0 bases, the J end lost 8 bases, and 11 bases lay between the germline ends. This CDR3 is built from 14 residues. CDR3 coding DNA: TGCGCCAGCAGCCAAGATCTTAGGCGGGATGAGCAGTTCTTC. Residues: CASSQDLRRDEQFF.

With respect to this clone: At one of its ends the junction is not consistent with the germline gene, which may arise from a read error. The chain recombines TRBV27 with TRBJ2-4, with 12 bases matching TRBD1. Germline loops: CDR1 MNHEY, CDR2 SMNVEV (reference sequence). The CDR3 contains 12 residues. In DNA, the CDR3 is TGTGCCAGCAGGGGGACAGGGGGCGCTTGGGACTTC. Amino acid sequence: CASRGTGGAWDF.